This paragraph reports one T cell receptor (beta chain). This clonotype was seen at least ten times. The target of this receptor is not known. No base quality information exists; no much larger clone differs at one position. The data stem from a study of regulatory T cells in long-lasting Graves disease (dated by TCRdb to the early 2020s). For the study in its entirety: Antithyroid drugs had been taken for less than 3 months by newly diagnosed Graves' disease patients. Patients with persistent Graves' disease were compared with patients with newly diagnosed Graves' disease using TCR sequencing and RNA sequencing of peripheral blood. The study was registered as a clinical trial and conducted in China. TCR sequencing covered some 13 persistent and 20 or so newly diagnosed Graves' disease patients, some 35 samples in total.

What the study reported, not specific to this receptor: Lower TCR Shannon entropy and fewer highly expanded clones were observed in persistent Graves' disease patients than in newly diagnosed patients, which suggested clonal expansion. A larger number of public clonotypes was shared among persistent patients (fewer than 3,000) than among newly diagnosed patients (around 870). As a limitation, the authors acknowledged that the small sample size may reduce accuracy. Sequencing and analysis were limited to the TCR beta chain. Persistent disease showed preferential use of TRBV28, TRBJ1-2 and TRBJ2-5, whereas newly diagnosed disease favored TRBV20-1 and TRBJ2-1. Peripheral blood alone was examined, since thyroid tissue, which constituted the primary lesion, could not be accessed.

The library was built by means of multiplex PCR. Sequencing instrument: Illumina HiSeq 4000. CDR3 regions were amplified by Arm-PCR with iRepertoire HTBI primers to construct TCR beta libraries. PCR products were gel purified before sequencing. As for the original processing: A total of roughly 65 TRBV and 14 TRBJ segments were identified across samples and were used for gene usage analysis of CDR3 amino acid clonotypes. COPE and FqMerger were used to merge filtered high-quality paired reads into contigs. BLAST was used to align contigs to IMGT TRBV, TRBD and TRBJ reference genes, and CDR3 was defined according to IMGT. Highly expanded clones were defined as clonotypes with a frequency above 0.1%. Repertoire diversity was measured by Shannon entropy, and V-J evenness by the Gini coefficient. A clonotype found in more than one individual was treated as public. In TCRdb, the public reads were trimmed at Q25 with fastp and aligned with MiXCR, with productive beta chains retained. All rows with the same CDR3 protein become a single entry with the most common DNA and genes. Here the V and J calls rest on TCRdb's processing, not on the authors' analysis. Within this sample are under 500,000 distinct CDR3 sequences, with 16% of them counted one time only. The top ten hold roughly 10% of the sample.

CDR1 MDHEN and CDR2 SYDVKM are derived from the germline V gene. V gives up 2 bases and J gives up 6 bases, and the segment between their germline ends measures 11 bases. From its cysteine to its phenylalanine, the CDR3 spans 13 amino acids. The kept DNA is CDR3 alone, 39 bases in frame from the first base. The sample's time point label, in plain terms: newly diagnosed GD, antithyroid drugs for less than 3 months. For both TCR sequencing and RNA sequencing, RNA was extracted from PBMCs in TRIzol. The diagnosis of Graves' disease followed American Thyroid Association guidelines. The patients came from an endocrinology department in Xi'an, China. From each patient, approximately 9 milliliters of peripheral blood was collected into an EDTA anticoagulant tube. Ficoll Paque Plus density gradient separation was used to isolate PBMCs, and no further T cell sorting was done. An Agilent 2100 Bioanalyzer and agarose gel were used to check RNA quality, and a NanoDrop 2000 was used to measure RNA concentration.

Another study also made use of these data, one on T cells in Graves' hyperthyroidism and ophthalmopathy. The second study's authors report: Stable Graves' hyperthyroidism was defined as the absence of progression to ophthalmopathy over 18 months of follow-up. Hyperthyroidism patients were aged 18 to 65 years and newly diagnosed, with disease duration of less than 2 months. Any patient with an uncontrolled infection, another autoimmune disease, pregnancy or lactation was excluded. Diagnoses were based on clinical symptoms, serum thyroxine and TRAb, thyroid ultrasound and orbital computed tomography. The first round of RT-PCR for the TCR CDR3 was performed with the HTBI primer set and the Qiagen OneStep RT-PCR kit. Blood samples also contained most of the expanded thyroid clonotypes (frequency above 0.001), which suggests that blood repertoires may reflect thyroid immune responses. In cross-validation, a model built on a 13 V-J signature told ophthalmopathy apart from stable hyperthyroidism with about 90% sensitivity and 81% to 82% specificity, and in testing the same model reached 80%/75%. In validation, the model predicted progression to ophthalmopathy with 60% to 71% sensitivity and roughly 75% specificity, a median of roughly seven months before onset. A discovery cohort of roughly 100 patients, roughly 45 with Graves' ophthalmopathy and 55 to 60 with stable Graves' hyperthyroidism, was used to find distinguishing TCR V-J signatures. Prospective prediction of ophthalmopathy was tested in an independent validation cohort of approximately 18 hyperthyroidism patients and roughly 16 patients who later progressed to ophthalmopathy. The roughly 90 discovery patients were divided at random into training and test sets in a 7:3 ratio. The study also compared thyroid tissue and blood T-cell repertoires from a handful of Graves' hyperthyroidism patients. Once sampling was done, hyperthyroidism patients were given methimazole at a starting dose of 30 mg daily, whereas ophthalmopathy patients were given high-dose intravenous methylprednisolone. Libraries were constructed in a second round of multiplex PCR, after which size selection and purification were carried out. Sequencing of the libraries was done on an Illumina HiSeq2000 using paired-end 100 bp reads. SOAPnuke was used to process the raw data, removing reads that contained adapters or uncalled bases, had a mean Phred below 15, or lacked an exact match to the constant primer or identifier. COPE v1.2.5 was used to merge the high-quality paired reads, and each unique nucleotide sequence was defined as a clonotype. MiTCR v1.1 was used to align clonotypes to the IMGT TRBV, TRBD and TRBJ reference segments. Only V-J combinations with frequency above 0.0001, covering 99.2% of repertoires, were analysed. A TCS score was defined as the ratio between F50 (clonal expansion) and ExV (chaos), using BLOSUM62-based TCRdist between CDR3 peptides within each V-J. Welch's t-statistics and random forest reduced 514 V-J features to roughly 13, which were used in a naive Bayes classifier (R e1071). Sample size was not statistically predetermined, and investigators were not blinded to group allocation. According to the paper, TCR Vbeta CDR3 sequencing was carried out on around 140 peripheral blood samples, which came from over 40 ophthalmopathy, approximately 78 hyperthyroidism and roughly 17 progressor patients.

The V gene is TRBV28 and the J gene is TRBJ2-7; the D gene lacks a confident call. The sequence was collected from a woman younger than 45 with Graves disease. Donor details come from another sample of the same person, matched by shared clones. The sample in question was peripheral blood mononuclear cells (PBMCs), obtained at new diagnosis, from a patient treated with antithyroid drugs. The CDR3 here reads CASSLRPPGEQYF. The DNA sequence follows: TGTGCCAGCAGTTTACGCCCCCCGGGCGAGCAGTACTTC.